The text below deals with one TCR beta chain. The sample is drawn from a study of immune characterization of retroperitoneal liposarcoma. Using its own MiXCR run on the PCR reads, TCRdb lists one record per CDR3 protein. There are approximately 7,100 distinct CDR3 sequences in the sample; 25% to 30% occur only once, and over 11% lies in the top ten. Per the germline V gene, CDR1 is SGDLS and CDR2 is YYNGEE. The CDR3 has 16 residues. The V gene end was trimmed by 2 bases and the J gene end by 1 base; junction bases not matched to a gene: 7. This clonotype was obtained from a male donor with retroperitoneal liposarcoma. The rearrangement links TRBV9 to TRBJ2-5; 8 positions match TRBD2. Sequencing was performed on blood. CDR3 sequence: CASSVGQAGGQETQYF. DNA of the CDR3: TGTGCCAGCAGCGTTGGCCAGGCGGGGGGCCAAGAGACCCAGTACTTC.